This is a list of T cell receptor beta chains from one sample in a study of blood T cell repertoires in COVID-19. The table came from immunoSEQ multiplex PCR; TCRdb's copy has only in-frame clones and leaves some out. The sample gives approximately 30,000 clones, 90% of which show up once; more than 0.8% is in the top ten. The sample consisted of peripheral blood. The receptors were gathered from a man between 70 and 80 years old with active or convalescent COVID-19. Each CDR3 is given with its conserved first and last residue. The order of the fields is CDR3 DNA, CDR3 protein, J gene, clone size, V gene, D gene. A D gene is named only where the DNA matches it firmly. The size entry is marked missing in some rows and otherwise reads once, few, many or a size class.

CDR3 DNA: TGTGCCAGCAGCTTTTTCTCTGGGACAGGGGGCTCGGACACTGAAGCTTTCTTT
CDR3 protein: CASSFFSGTGGSDTEAFF
J gene: TRBJ1-1
clone size: .
V gene: TRBV5-6
D gene: TRBD1

CDR3 DNA: TGTGCCAGCAGTTACACGAGGGGACTTGTCTACGAGCAGTACTTC
CDR3 protein: CASSYTRGLVYEQYF
J gene: TRBJ2-7
clone size: .
V gene: TRBV6-6
D gene: .

CDR3 DNA: TGTGCCAGCAGTGAAGTTGCGACAGGGGGGCCGCGCACCTTC
CDR3 protein: CASSEVATGGPRTF
J gene: TRBJ1-2
clone size: .
V gene: TRBV2
D gene: TRBD1

CDR3 DNA: TGTGCCAGCAGAATCCAGTTGAACACTGAAGCTTTCTTT
CDR3 protein: CASRIQLNTEAFF
J gene: TRBJ1-1
clone size: few
V gene: TRBV11-2
D gene: .

CDR3 DNA: TGTGCCAGCAGCTCCAGGATCACAGGGGGCGCCTATAATTCACCCCTCCACTTT
CDR3 protein: CASSSRITGGAYNSPLHF
J gene: TRBJ1-6
clone size: .
V gene: TRBV7-8
D gene: TRBD1

CDR3 DNA: TGTGCCAGCAGGGAGGAGGGGAGGGCTTTCTTT
CDR3 protein: CASREEGRAFF
J gene: TRBJ1-1
clone size: .
V gene: TRBV2
D gene: .

CDR3 DNA: TGTGCCATCGGACTAGAGAACACCGGGGAGCTGTTTTTT
CDR3 protein: CAIGLENTGELFF
J gene: TRBJ2-2
clone size: .
V gene: TRBV10-3
D gene: TRBD2

CDR3 DNA: TGCGCCAGCAGCTCCCTCCTCGGTGAAACTGAAGCTTTCTTT
CDR3 protein: CASSSLLGETEAFF
J gene: TRBJ1-1
clone size: .
V gene: TRBV5-1
D gene: .

CDR3 DNA: TGTGCCAGCAGCCCGGGCCAGGGATTCTACGAGCAGTACTTC
CDR3 protein: CASSPGQGFYEQYF
J gene: TRBJ2-7
clone size: .
V gene: TRBV4-2
D gene: .

CDR3 DNA: TGTGCCAGCAGCCCGACGGACAGGGACTATGAGCAGTTCTTC
CDR3 protein: CASSPTDRDYEQFF
J gene: TRBJ2-1
clone size: .
V gene: TRBV5-8
D gene: TRBD1

CDR3 DNA: TGTGCCAGCAGTTCCCCAGGGGCGCGCTCTGAAAAACTGTTTTTT
CDR3 protein: CASSSPGARSEKLFF
J gene: TRBJ1-4
clone size: .
V gene: TRBV27
D gene: .

CDR3 DNA: TGTGCCAGCTCACCAGAGCTAGGGGGCTACGAGCAGTACTTC
CDR3 protein: CASSPELGGYEQYF
J gene: TRBJ2-7
clone size: .
V gene: TRBV18
D gene: .

CDR3 DNA: TGCGCCAGCAGCCCGGGGACAGGGGGCACTGAAGCTTTCTTT
CDR3 protein: CASSPGTGGTEAFF
J gene: TRBJ1-1
clone size: .
V gene: TRBV5-1
D gene: TRBD1

CDR3 DNA: TGTGCCAGCAGTTTTCTTCCGGGTGGCTCCTACAATGAGCAGTTCTTC
CDR3 protein: CASSFLPGGSYNEQFF
J gene: TRBJ2-1
clone size: .
V gene: TRBV28
D gene: .

CDR3 DNA: TGTGCCAGCCACCCCTCCGGGACTAGCGGGAGCACAGATACGCAGTATTTT
CDR3 protein: CASHPSGTSGSTDTQYF
J gene: TRBJ2-3
clone size: .
V gene: TRBV5-6
D gene: TRBD2

CDR3 DNA: TGCGCCAGCAGCGTTCAGGGTGGTACGGATACGCAGTATTTT
CDR3 protein: CASSVQGGTDTQYF
J gene: TRBJ2-3
clone size: .
V gene: TRBV5-1
D gene: .

CDR3 DNA: TGTGCCAGCTCAACCGACAGGGTGCCTCATTCACCCCTCCACTTT
CDR3 protein: CASSTDRVPHSPLHF
J gene: TRBJ1-6
clone size: .
V gene: TRBV18
D gene: TRBD1

CDR3 DNA: TGTGCCAGCAGTTTCGGGGTGGAGGAGGGGTACGAGCAGTACTTC
CDR3 protein: CASSFGVEEGYEQYF
J gene: TRBJ2-7
clone size: .
V gene: TRBV27
D gene: .

CDR3 DNA: TGTGCCGCCAGGCGGGGGTTCTCCTACGAGCAGTACTTC
CDR3 protein: CAARRGFSYEQYF
J gene: TRBJ2-7
clone size: .
V gene: TRBV28
D gene: TRBD2

CDR3 DNA: TGTGCCAGCAGTCGGGAGGGGGGCCCCCTCTATGGCTACACCTTC
CDR3 protein: CASSREGGPLYGYTF
J gene: TRBJ1-2
clone size: .
V gene: TRBV2
D gene: .